These 8 T cell receptor beta chains were all obtained from the same sample, sequenced in a study of shared clonotypes between healthy human individuals. Sequenced by immunoSEQ multiplex PCR; TCRdb stores in-frame clones only, minus some. Of about 1.1 million clones listed, about four fifths are singletons. Sequencing was performed on memory CD4+ T cells from PBMCs. Subset given: CD45RA-negative fraction. The receptors come from a man between 18 and 35 years old in good health. Some clones in this sample may be carry-over from other donors' samples.

CDR3 in amino acids: CAISGDRVEVTEAFF. DNA of the CDR3: TGTGCCATCAGCGGGGACAGGGTGGAAGTCACTGAAGCTTTCTTT. The rearrangement links TRBV10-3 to TRBJ1-1; 9 bases are a match to TRBD1. With 6 bases clipped from V and 4 bases from J, the junction kept 9 bases outside the gene matches. This CDR3 is built from 15 residues. The germline V gene has CDR1 ENHRY and CDR2 SYGVKD.

This clone was recorded only once. The rearrangement links TRBV6-5 to TRBJ2-1; the match to TRBD1 covers 8 bases. The V segment lost 9 bases and the J segment 0 bases; nucleotides outside the gene matches: 7. The CDR3 sequence is 15 residues long. Germline V gives CDR1 MNHEY, CDR2 SVGAGI. The CDR3 loop reads CARAGGGHSYNEQFF. The DNA of the CDR3 is TGTGCCAGGGCAGGGGGCGGCCACTCCTACAATGAGCAGTTCTTC.

The J gene is TRBJ2-5, the V gene TRBV2, with D tentatively TRBD1 or TRBD2 (5 bases each). CDR3 length: 14 amino acids. CDR1 and CDR2 from the germline V gene are SNHLY and FYNNEI. The V end lost 6 bases, the J end lost 7 bases, and 18 bases lay between the germline ends. CDR3 nucleotides: TGTGCCAGCAGCTACGCCGGATCTGGGGGGACCCAGTACTTC. Its translation: CASSYAGSGGTQYF.

CDR3 loop: CASSYAAGEQYF. DNA for the CDR3: TGTGCCAGCAGCTACGCGGCGGGGGAGCAGTACTTC. The chain combines TRBV6-6 with TRBJ2-7, with a weak D call TRBD2 (6 bases). The CDR3 runs 12 residues. Trimming stripped 6 bases from V and 7 bases from J, with 13 bases between. Germline assignment: CDR1 MNHNY and CDR2 SVGAGI (reference sequence).

The chain combines TRBV7-9 with TRBJ2-5, with 8 bases that match TRBD1. The germline gives CDR1 SEHNR, CDR2 FQNEAQ (reference sequence). The CDR3 has 16 residues. V shed 5 bases, J shed 1 base, and the junction held 9 bases outside the gene matches. This chain's CDR3 is CASSPLRTGIQETQYF. CDR3 bases: TGTGCCAGCAGCCCCCTTCGGACAGGGATCCAAGAGACCCAGTACTTC.

The chain links TRBV5-1 to TRBJ2-2; 8 bases are shared with TRBD1. Germline loops: CDR1 SGHRS, CDR2 YFSETQ. The junction had 8 bases not matched to a gene; V was cut back by 4 bases and J by 3 bases. CDR3 size: 16 residues. The CDR3: CASSPRTGSDTGELFF. The CDR3 DNA is TGCGCCAGCAGCCCCAGGACAGGGTCGGACACCGGGGAGCTGTTTTTT.

This clone came up once. CDR3 region: CASIRQGNQPQHF. CDR3 bases: TGTGCCAGCATCAGACAGGGCAATCAGCCCCAGCATTTT. The chain recombines TRBV6-1 with TRBJ1-5, with D possibly being TRBD1 (6 bases). Trimming cost V 7 bases and J 2 bases, with 9 bases left between them. The CDR3 loop spans 13 amino acids. The germline gives CDR1 MNHNS, CDR2 SASEGT.

V and J are TRBV15 and TRBJ2-7; D possibly uses TRBD1 or TRBD2 (5 bases each). CDR1 is LNHNV and CDR2 is YYDKDF in the germline V gene (reference sequence). V dropped 0 bases and J dropped 2 bases, with 8 bases sitting between them. CDR3 length: 14 amino acids. The CDR3 coding sequence is TGTGCCACCAGCAGAGATGAGGGGACCTACGAGCAGTACTTC. This codes for CATSRDEGTYEQYF.